The present T cell receptor beta chain was sequenced within a study of blood T cell repertoires in COVID-19. V was cut by 2 bases and J by 1 base, with 9 bases left in between. This CDR3 contains 14 residues. Germline-derived CDR1 and CDR2 are SGHRS and YFSETQ. Sequencing used immunoSEQ multiplex PCR; TCRdb keeps in-frame clones, though not all of them. The table shows tens of thousands of clones, with 89% occurring only once. Sequenced sample: peripheral blood. This chain connects TRBV5-1 to TRBJ1-1; a weak D match, TRBD1 (5 bases). This clonotype was sampled from a man in his sixties with COVID-19, enrolled during active disease. This chain's CDR3 is CASSLAGGNTEAFF. CDR3 sequence (DNA): TGCGCCAGCAGCTTAGCGGGGGGGAACACTGAAGCTTTCTTT.